This T cell receptor beta chain was observed in a study of a mutant IDH1 vaccine in newly diagnosed glioma. On the study more broadly: Males made up 62.5% and females about 40% of treated patients, whose mean age was 40.4 years. Most had both radiotherapy and temozolomide beforehand; others had only one. General study points: Whatever changes occurred in top peripheral T cell clonotypes seemed unrelated to pseudoprogression.

Time point noted: week 47, end of study. Alongside topical imiquimod, each dose of vaccine comprised 300 ug of mutant IDH1 20-mer peptide. Eight vaccine doses were administered to patients at weeks 1, 3, 5, 7, 11, 15, 19 and 23. Germline values: CDR1 SQVTM, CDR2 ANQGSEA. This CDR3 has 13 residues. Trimming left V 4 bases short and J 4 bases short, with 14 bases between. The data were produced by immunoSEQ multiplex PCR, yet TCRdb's version contains in-frame clones alone and is incomplete. This sample has about 56,000 clones; roughly four fifths occur once, and the top ten carry roughly 3.2%. Comment on this clone: Its antigen is not identified.

The receptor's source is a woman in her forties or fifties with glioma. The sequenced sample was PBMCs, obtained from a glioma patient whose treatment included an IDH1 peptide vaccine. The chain carries TRBV29-1 and TRBJ2-7; TRBD1 is a possible D gene (7 bases). The CDR3 DNA sequence: TGCAGCGTTGTTGGTCAGGGGGGTTACGAGCAGTACTTC. Amino acids: CSVVGQGGYEQYF.